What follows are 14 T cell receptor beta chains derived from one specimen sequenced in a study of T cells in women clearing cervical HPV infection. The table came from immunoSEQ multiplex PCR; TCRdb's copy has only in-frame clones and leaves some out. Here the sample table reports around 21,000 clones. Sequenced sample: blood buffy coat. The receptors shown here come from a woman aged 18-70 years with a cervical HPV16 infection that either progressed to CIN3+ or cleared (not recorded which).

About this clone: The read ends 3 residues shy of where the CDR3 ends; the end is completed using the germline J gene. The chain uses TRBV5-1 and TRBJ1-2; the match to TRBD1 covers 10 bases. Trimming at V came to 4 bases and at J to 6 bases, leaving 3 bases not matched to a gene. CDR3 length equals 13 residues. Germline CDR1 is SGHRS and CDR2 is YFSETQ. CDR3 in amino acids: CASSPGTGDGYTF. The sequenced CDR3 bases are TGCGCCAGCAGCCCCGGGACAGGGGATGGC.

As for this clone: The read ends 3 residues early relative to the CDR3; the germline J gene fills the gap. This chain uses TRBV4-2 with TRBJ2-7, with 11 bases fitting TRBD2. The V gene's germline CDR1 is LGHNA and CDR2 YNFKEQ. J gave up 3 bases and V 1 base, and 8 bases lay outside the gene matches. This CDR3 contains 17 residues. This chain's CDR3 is CASSQAPVAGGYYEQYF. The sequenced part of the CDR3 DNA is TGTGCCAGCAGCCAAGCGCCCGTAGCGGGAGGGTACTACGAG.

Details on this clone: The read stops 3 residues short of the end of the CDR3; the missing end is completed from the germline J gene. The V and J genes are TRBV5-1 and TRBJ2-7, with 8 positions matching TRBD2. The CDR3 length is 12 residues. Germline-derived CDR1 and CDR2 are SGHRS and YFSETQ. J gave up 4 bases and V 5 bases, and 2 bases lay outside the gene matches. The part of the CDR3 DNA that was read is TGCGCCAGCAGTACTAGCGGTTACGAG. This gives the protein CASSTSGYE. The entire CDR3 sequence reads CASSTSGYEQYF.

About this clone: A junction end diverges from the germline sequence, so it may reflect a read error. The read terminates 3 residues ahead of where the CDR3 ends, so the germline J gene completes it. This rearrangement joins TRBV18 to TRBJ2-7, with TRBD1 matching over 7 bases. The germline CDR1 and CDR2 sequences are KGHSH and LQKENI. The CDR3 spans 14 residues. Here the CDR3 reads CASSPQGASDEQYF. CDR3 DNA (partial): TGTGCCAGCTCACCACAGGGGGCCTCCGACGAG. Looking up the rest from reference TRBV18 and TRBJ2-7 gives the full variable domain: NAGVMQNPRHLVRRRGQEARLRCSPMKGHSHVYWYRQLPEEGLKFMVYLQKENIIDESGMPKERFSAEFPKEGPSILRIQQVVRGDSAAYFCASSPQGASDEQYFGPGTRLTVT.

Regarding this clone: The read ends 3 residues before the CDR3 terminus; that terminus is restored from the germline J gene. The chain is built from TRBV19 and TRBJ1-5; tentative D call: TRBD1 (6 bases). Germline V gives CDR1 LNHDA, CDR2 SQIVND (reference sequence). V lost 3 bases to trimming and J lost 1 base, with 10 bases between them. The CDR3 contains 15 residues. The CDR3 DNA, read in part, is TGTGCCAGTAGTATTTTACAGGGAAGCAATCAGCCC. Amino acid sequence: CASSILQGSNQP. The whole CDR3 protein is CASSILQGSNQPQHF.

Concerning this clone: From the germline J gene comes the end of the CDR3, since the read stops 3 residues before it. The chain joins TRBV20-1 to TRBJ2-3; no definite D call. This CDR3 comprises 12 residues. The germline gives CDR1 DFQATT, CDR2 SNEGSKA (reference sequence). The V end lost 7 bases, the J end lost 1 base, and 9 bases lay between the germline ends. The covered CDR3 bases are TGCAGTGTTGGGCGTGGCACAGATACG. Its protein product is CSVGRGTDT. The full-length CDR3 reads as CSVGRGTDTQYF.

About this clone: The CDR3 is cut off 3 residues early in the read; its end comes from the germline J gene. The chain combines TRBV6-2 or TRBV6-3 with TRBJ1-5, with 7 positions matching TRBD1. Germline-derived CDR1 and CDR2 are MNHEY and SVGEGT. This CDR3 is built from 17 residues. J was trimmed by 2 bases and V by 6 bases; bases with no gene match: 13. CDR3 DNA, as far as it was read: TGTGCCAGCAGCCCAAAGTTCGGACAGGTCGGCAATCAGCCC. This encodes CASSPKFGQVGNQP. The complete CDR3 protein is CASSPKFGQVGNQPQHF.

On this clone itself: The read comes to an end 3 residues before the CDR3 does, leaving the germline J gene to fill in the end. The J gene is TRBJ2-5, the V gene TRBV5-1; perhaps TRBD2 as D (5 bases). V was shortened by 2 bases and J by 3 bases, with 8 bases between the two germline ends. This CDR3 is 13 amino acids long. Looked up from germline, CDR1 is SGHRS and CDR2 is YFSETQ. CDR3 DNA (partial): TGCGCCAGCAGCTTTGGACTTGAAGAGACC. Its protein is CASSFGLEET. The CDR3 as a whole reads CASSFGLEETQYF.

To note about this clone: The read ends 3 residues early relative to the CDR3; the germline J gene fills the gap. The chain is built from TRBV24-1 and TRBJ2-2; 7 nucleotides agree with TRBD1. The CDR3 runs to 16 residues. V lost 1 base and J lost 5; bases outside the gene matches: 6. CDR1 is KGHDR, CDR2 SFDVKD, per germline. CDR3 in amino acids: CATSDLNRGPTGELFF. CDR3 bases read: TGTGCCACCAGTGATTTAAACAGGGGACCTACCGGGGAG.

This chain's CDR3 is CASSLRDSKRETQYF. The covered CDR3 bases are TGTGCCAGCAGCCTAAGGGACTCCAAAAGGGAGACC. This chain joins TRBV5-6 and TRBJ2-5; TRBD2 is a possible D gene (6 bases). The read halts 3 residues ahead of the CDR3 end, with the missing end drawn from the germline J gene. There are 15 residues in the CDR3. Germline-derived CDR1 and CDR2 are SGHDT and YYEEEE. Trimming removed 4 bases at V and 5 bases at J, with 18 bases between. The whole variable domain, remainder taken from reference TRBV5-6 and TRBJ2-5, is DAGVTQSPTHLIKTRGQQVTLRCSPKSGHDTVSWYQQALGQGPQFIFQYYEEEERQRGNFPDRFSGHQFPNYSSELNVNALLLGDSALYLCASSLRDSKRETQYFGPGTRLLVL.

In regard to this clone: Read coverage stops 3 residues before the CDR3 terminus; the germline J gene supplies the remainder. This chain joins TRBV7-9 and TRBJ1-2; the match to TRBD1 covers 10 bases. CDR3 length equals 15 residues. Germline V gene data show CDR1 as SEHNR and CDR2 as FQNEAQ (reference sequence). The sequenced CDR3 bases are TGTGCCAGCAGCACCGGTTACGGACAGGGGGGCGGC. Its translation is CASSTGYGQGGG. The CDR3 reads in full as CASSTGYGQGGGYTF.

CDR3 DNA, as far as it was read: TGTGCCAGTAGTATTGATGTCGCTAGCGGGAGGGTGGAGACC. This sequence encodes CASSIDVASGRVET. The CDR3 reads in full as CASSIDVASGRVETQYF. This chain links TRBV19 with TRBJ2-5, with 12 bases that match TRBD2. Read coverage stops 3 residues before the CDR3 terminus; the germline J gene supplies the remainder. The CDR3 is 17 amino acids. The V segment lost 3 bases and the J segment 5 bases; nucleotides outside the gene matches: 10. Germline-derived CDR1 and CDR2 are LNHDA and SQIVND (reference sequence).

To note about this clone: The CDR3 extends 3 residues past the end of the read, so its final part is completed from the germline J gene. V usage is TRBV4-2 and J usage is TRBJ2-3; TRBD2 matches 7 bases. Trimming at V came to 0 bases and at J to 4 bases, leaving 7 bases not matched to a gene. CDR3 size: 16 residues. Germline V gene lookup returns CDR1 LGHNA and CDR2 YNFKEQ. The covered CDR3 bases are TGTGCCAGCAGCCAAGATTCTTCCGCGGGAGCAGATACG. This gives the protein CASSQDSSAGADT. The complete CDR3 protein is CASSQDSSAGADTQYF.

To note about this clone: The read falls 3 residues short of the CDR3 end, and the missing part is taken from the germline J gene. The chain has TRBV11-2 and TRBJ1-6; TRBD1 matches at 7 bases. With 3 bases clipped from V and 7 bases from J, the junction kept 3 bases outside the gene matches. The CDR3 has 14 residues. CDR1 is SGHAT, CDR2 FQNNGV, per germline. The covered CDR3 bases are TGTGCCAGCAGCTTGGACAGGTCGAATTCACCC. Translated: CASSLDRSNSP. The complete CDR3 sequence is CASSLDRSNSPLHF.